This entry lists 22 T cell receptor beta chains sequenced from one sample in a study of shared clonotypes between healthy human individuals. TCRdb's copy holds only in-frame clones and misses some; the assay was immunoSEQ multiplex PCR. The sample consists of about 2.3 million clones, about nine tenths of them appearing once. Sequencing was done on a sample of naive CD4+ T cells from PBMCs. The subset was: CD45RA+ positively selected. These receptors came from a man between 18 and 35 years old in good health. Some clones in this sample may be carry-over from other donors' samples.

The chain uses TRBV6-6 and TRBJ2-1; tentative D call: TRBD2 (5 bases). Germline lookup yields CDR1 MNHNY and CDR2 SVGAGI (reference sequence). Trimming removed 6 bases from V and 8 bases from J, with 14 bases in between. The CDR3 runs 13 residues. Here the CDR3 reads CASSQLVLDEQFF. For the CDR3, the DNA is TGTGCCAGCAGCCAACTAGTATTGGATGAGCAGTTCTTC.

In the case of this clone: The germline gene is not matched at one end of the junction; a read error may be the cause. The genes are TRBV7-2 and TRBJ1-2; 8 bases are shared with TRBD1. This CDR3 has 14 residues. The V gene's germline CDR1 is SGHTA and CDR2 FQGNSA. CDR3 in amino acids: CASSLGGQGKVLDF. DNA of the CDR3: TGTGCCAGCAGCTTAGGAGGACAGGGAAAAGTGTTGGACTTC. The whole variable domain, filled in from reference TRBV7-2 and TRBJ1-2, reads GAGVSQSPSNKVTEKGKDVELRCDPISGHTALYWYRQSLGQGLEFLIYFQGNSAPDKSGLPSDRFSAERTGGSVSTLTIQRTQQEDSAVYLCASSLGGQGKVLDFGSGTRLTVV.

J is TRBJ1-4 and V is TRBV7-2; D is ambiguous. There are 14 residues in the CDR3. V shed 0 bases and J shed 6 bases, with 8 bases lying between them. Germline V gives CDR1 SGHTA, CDR2 FQGNSA. CDR3 region: CASSLARTDEKLFF. The CDR3 DNA reads TGTGCCAGCAGCTTAGCGCGGACGGATGAAAAACTGTTTTTT.

The chain links TRBV28 to TRBJ1-4; TRBD1 might be the D (5 bases). The CDR3 spans 16 residues. Germline CDR1 MDHEN, CDR2 SYDVKM. V lost 3 bases and J 0 bases, leaving 11 bases between the germline ends. CDR3 bases: TGTGCCAGCAGTTTGGGGGAATTTTCAACTAATGAAAAACTGTTTTTT. Protein sequence: CASSLGEFSTNEKLFF.

The CDR3 sequence: CASSLDGRAGGETQYF. The CDR3 nucleotides are TGTGCCAGCAGCTTAGATGGTCGGGCAGGAGGAGAGACCCAGTACTTC. This chain links TRBV11-2 with TRBJ2-5; perhaps TRBD2 as D (5 bases). Germline V gene sequence: CDR1 SGHAT, CDR2 FQNNGV. This CDR3 has 16 residues. Trimming stripped 0 bases from V and 4 bases from J, with 15 bases between.

The V gene is TRBV7-8, the J gene TRBJ1-2; 7 positions agree with TRBD1. The J segment lost 5 bases and the V segment lost 5 bases, leaving 14 bases of the junction unmatched. The CDR3 covers 16 residues. Germline V gene sequence: CDR1 SGHVS, CDR2 FQNEAQ. CDR3 coding DNA: TGTGCCAGCAGCCTTACACCACGGGACAGTTTGTATGGCTACACCTTC. Its protein is CASSLTPRDSLYGYTF.

V usage is TRBV18 and J usage is TRBJ2-2; D gene unclear. V lost 5 bases to trimming and J lost 5 bases, with 9 bases between them. CDR3 size: 13 residues. Germline V gene data show CDR1 as KGHSH and CDR2 as LQKENI. DNA for the CDR3: TGTGCCAGCTCATCCTTAGAAACCGGGGAGCTGTTTTTT. Residues: CASSSLETGELFF.

V and J are TRBV28 and TRBJ1-1; D uncertain. Germline CDR1 is MDHEN and CDR2 is SYDVKM. Trimming pared 5 bases from V and 1 base from J, leaving 11 bases between. CDR3 length equals 14 residues. CDR3 region: CASSQEPQNTEAFF. CDR3 bases: TGTGCCAGCAGTCAAGAGCCTCAGAACACTGAAGCTTTCTTT.

This rearrangement joins TRBV27 to TRBJ1-1, with 7 bases fitting TRBD1. Germline V gives CDR1 MNHEY, CDR2 SMNVEV (reference sequence). V gave up 8 bases and J gave up 4 bases; unmatched junction bases: 7. The CDR3 contains 13 residues. The CDR3 nucleotides read TGTGCCAGCGGTAGATCAGGGGGCACTGAAGCTTTCTTT. Translated: CASGRSGGTEAFF.

The CDR3 reads CASSRGLDQSWFF. As DNA, the CDR3 is TGTGCCAGCTCCCGGGGACTAGACCAATCATGGTTCTTC. V gene TRBV18 combines with J gene TRBJ2-1, with 8 bases that match TRBD2. The CDR3 loop spans 13 amino acids. Germline CDR1 is KGHSH and CDR2 is LQKENI. J lost 15 bases, V lost 6 bases, and 13 bases had no gene match.

The rearrangement links TRBV14 to TRBJ2-1; tentatively, D is TRBD1 (6 bases). The CDR3 contains 17 residues. Trimming cost V 0 bases and J 3 bases, with 15 bases left between them. The germline V gene has CDR1 SGHDN and CDR2 FVKESK. CDR3 amino acids: CASSQDHWGLNYNEQFF. The CDR3 nucleotides read TGTGCCAGCAGCCAAGATCATTGGGGGCTAAACTACAATGAGCAGTTCTTC.

The chain uses TRBV11-2 and TRBJ2-1, with D tentatively TRBD2 (6 bases). Germline lookup yields CDR1 SGHAT and CDR2 FQNNGV. The CDR3 is made up of 17 amino acids. V lost 4 bases to trimming and J lost 0 bases, with 16 bases between them. The CDR3, as DNA: TGTGCCAGCAGCTCTAGAGGGAGGCTGGGCTCCTACAATGAGCAGTTCTTC. As protein: CASSSRGRLGSYNEQFF.

This chain links TRBV30 with TRBJ1-5; D not certain. CDR1 is GTSNPN, CDR2 SVGIG, per germline (reference sequence). V was trimmed by 8 bases and J by 0 bases, leaving 11 bases between them. CDR3 length equals 13 residues. As DNA, the CDR3 is TGTGCCGCGAGAGGGCATAGCAATCAGCCCCAGCATTTT. It specifies CAARGHSNQPQHF.

The chain has TRBV4-1 and TRBJ2-1; either TRBD1 or TRBD2 may supply D (5 bases each). The V gene's germline CDR1 is MGHRA and CDR2 YSYEKL. The CDR3 loop spans 17 amino acids. Trimming cost V 0 bases and J 5 bases, with 17 bases left between them. CDR3 sequence reads: CASSQEFGTVDHNEQFF. The CDR3 nucleotides read TGCGCCAGCAGCCAAGAATTTGGGACGGTGGACCACAATGAGCAGTTCTTC.

For the CDR3, the DNA is TGTGCCAGCAGCTTGGTGGGAGAGGGCGAGACCCAGTACTTC. It codes for CASSLVGEGETQYF. The chain joins TRBV7-3 to TRBJ2-5; D perhaps matches TRBD2 (5 bases). Between the trimmed V and J ends, which lost 3 bases and 5 bases, there was a span of 13 bases. The CDR3 spans 14 residues. Germline CDR1 is SGHTA and CDR2 is FQGTGA.

The V call is TRBV29-1, the J call TRBJ1-1; 7 nucleotides match TRBD1. Germline CDR1 and CDR2: SQVTM and ANQGSEA. V dropped 2 bases and J dropped 6; count of bases not matched to a gene: 15. The CDR3 is 16 amino acids. CDR3 nucleotides: TGCAGCGTTGAACTTCGGGACAGCCGTTATCTGGCTGAAGCTTTCTTT. Amino acid sequence: CSVELRDSRYLAEAFF.

The chain employs TRBV28 and TRBJ2-5, with D unresolved. Trimming removed 3 bases from V and 5 bases from J, with 16 bases in between. This CDR3 has 15 residues. Germline V lookup: CDR1 MDHEN, CDR2 SYDVKM. In nucleotides, the CDR3 is TGTGCCAGCAGTTTGGGGATCCCCCAGAGGGAGACCCAGTACTTC. Its translation is CASSLGIPQRETQYF.

This chain uses TRBV7-9 with TRBJ2-7; D unresolved. The CDR3 is 11 amino acids. Germline V gene data show CDR1 as SEHNR and CDR2 as FQNEAQ (reference sequence). Trimming pared 3 bases from V and 10 bases from J, leaving 10 bases between. CDR3 region: CASSLYGNQYF. The CDR3 nucleotides read TGTGCCAGCAGCTTGTACGGAAATCAGTACTTC. The full variable domain, its missing parts supplied by reference TRBV7-9 and TRBJ2-7, is DTGVSQNPRHKITKRGQNVTFRCDPISEHNRLYWYRQTLGQGPEFLTYFQNEAQLEKSRLLSDRFSAERPKGSFSTLEIQRTEQGDSAMYLCASSLYGNQYFGPGTRLTVT.

In this sample, this clone turned up a few times. V usage is TRBV20-1 and J usage is TRBJ1-1; D is uncertain. This CDR3 is 11 amino acids long. CDR1 and CDR2 (germline): DFQATT, SNEGSKA (reference sequence). CDR3 region: CSVQSNTEAFF. In nucleotides, the CDR3 is TGCAGCGTTCAGTCGAACACTGAAGCTTTCTTT.

This clone is a singleton in its sample. The chain joins TRBV5-1 to TRBJ2-5; D call uncertain. The CDR3 has 14 residues. Germline-derived CDR1 and CDR2 are SGHRS and YFSETQ. The V and J ends lost 4 bases and 2 bases respectively, with 12 bases between them. As DNA, the CDR3 is TGCGCCAGCAGCCCCTCCCCTACTCAAGAGACCCAGTACTTC. It codes for CASSPSPTQETQYF.

In the case of this clone: Other DNA sequences in the sample encode the same CDR3. The chain combines TRBV5-1 with TRBJ2-5; a possible D gene is TRBD1 (5 bases). Per germline, CDR1 SGHRS and CDR2 YFSETQ. V lost 0 bases, J lost 5 bases, and 11 bases lay in between. This CDR3 is built from 14 residues. The CDR3 bases are TGCGCCAGCAGCTTGGGGGGCCCCGGCGAGACCCAGTACTTC. It translates to CASSLGGPGETQYF.

V usage is TRBV4-1 and J usage is TRBJ2-5; D may match TRBD1 or TRBD2 (5 bases each). The germline V gene encodes CDR1 MGHRA and CDR2 YSYEKL. This CDR3 is 14 amino acids long. V gave up 8 bases and J gave up 1 base, with 14 bases separating them. The CDR3 is CASRKQGAQETQYF. The CDR3 DNA reads as TGCGCCAGCCGGAAGCAGGGAGCCCAAGAGACCCAGTACTTC.